This T cell receptor (beta chain) was identified in a study of Graves' ophthalmopathy and Graves' hyperthyroidism. RNA served as the template for amplifying TCR beta CDR3 regions. HTBI-primed first-round RT-PCR preceded second-round multiplex PCR. TCRdb reprocessed the multiplex PCR reads with MiXCR, giving one entry per CDR3 protein. The data show over a million distinct CDR3 sequences, about 38% seen once. Sequenced sample: peripheral blood or thyroid tissue (not recorded which). The receptor was isolated from an adult man with Graves' hyperthyroidism.

The CDR3: CASSAGGGPVYEQYF. CDR3 bases: TGCGCCAGCAGTGCAGGAGGGGGCCCTGTCTACGAGCAGTACTTC. The chain carries TRBV10-2 and TRBJ2-7; D is perhaps TRBD1 (7 bases). The CDR3 runs to 15 residues. V lost 4 bases, J lost 3 bases, and 16 bases lay in between. CDR1 and CDR2 from the germline V gene are WSHSY and SAAADI.